The 21 T cell receptor beta chains in this list originate from one sample, sequenced in a study of patients and donors after allogeneic stem cell transplantation. One entry per CDR3 protein, called by TCRdb with MiXCR from the RT-PCR reads. This repertoire shows roughly 880,000 distinct CDR3 sequences, roughly 17% found once; its top ten account for under 6.5%. Sequencing input: blood, either unsorted or a sorted T cell fraction (not recorded which). The receptors stem from a human donor who was either an allogeneic HSCT recipient or a stem cell or donor lymphocyte infusion donor (not recorded which). It is not recorded whose cells these are; they may come from a transplant donor.

This clonotype occurred a few times. The chain joins TRBV5-1 to TRBJ2-3; D unclear. V was pared by 0 bases and J by 7 bases, with 9 bases between. This CDR3 comprises 13 residues. CDR1 and CDR2 from the germline V gene are SGHRS and YFSETQ. The CDR3, as DNA: TGCGCCAGCAGCTTGGTCTCGATAAATACGCAGTATTTT. Translating gives CASSLVSINTQYF.

The chain joins TRBV11-3 to TRBJ1-1; D unclear. Trimming removed 5 bases at V and 0 bases at J, with 19 bases between. This CDR3 is built from 17 residues. In germline, CDR1 is SGHNT, CDR2 YENEEA. In DNA, the CDR3 is TGTGCCAGCAGCCTCCGGCAGCTAACGGGGATGAACACTGAAGCTTTCTTT. It yields the protein CASSLRQLTGMNTEAFF.

V is TRBV2 and J is TRBJ2-5, with 8 nucleotides matching TRBD2. With 0 bases clipped from V and 3 bases from J, the junction kept 3 bases outside the gene matches. The CDR3 consists of 15 residues. Germline assignment: CDR1 SNHLY and CDR2 FYNNEI. CDR3 nucleotides: TGTGCCAGCAGTGAAGCGCGGGGGGAGAAAGAGACCCAGTACTTC. Translation gives CASSEARGEKETQYF.

The V call is TRBV5-5, the J call TRBJ2-1; 9 bases line up with TRBD2. In germline, CDR1 is SGHKS, CDR2 YYEKEE (reference sequence). Germline trimming cut 0 bases from V and 2 bases from J; bases unmatched to any gene: 3. The CDR3 has 16 amino acids. This CDR3 is CASSLAGGRAYNEQFF. The CDR3, as DNA: TGTGCCAGCAGCTTGGCGGGCGGGAGGGCCTACAATGAGCAGTTCTTC. Full variable domain (remainder filled in from reference TRBV5-5 and TRBJ2-1): DAGVTQSPTHLIKTRGQQVTLRCSPISGHKSVSWYQQVLGQGPQFIFQYYEKEERGRGNFPDRFSARQFPNYSSELNVNALLLGDSALYLCASSLAGGRAYNEQFFGPGTRLTVL.

The chain joins TRBV12-3 or TRBV12-4 to TRBJ2-1; 8 bases map to TRBD1. The CDR3 contains 14 residues. With 2 bases clipped from V and 16 bases from J, the junction kept 13 bases outside the gene matches. The CDR3, as DNA: TGTGCCAGCAGTTTAAGGGACAGGAACGGAGGGCTCTTCTTC. Translating it yields CASSLRDRNGGLFF.

In its sample, this clonotype was seen many times. The V and J genes are TRBV4-1 and TRBJ2-3; the D is unclear. Germline CDR1 reads MGHRA; CDR2 reads YSYEKL. This CDR3 region has 16 residues. V was trimmed by 0 bases and J by 2 bases, leaving 12 bases between them. CDR3 in amino acids: CASSQDPFRNTDTQYF. The CDR3 nucleotides read TGCGCCAGCAGCCAAGATCCATTCAGGAACACAGATACGCAGTATTTT.

There are a few counts of this clonotype. The rearrangement joins TRBV12-3 or TRBV12-4 to TRBJ2-3, with 11 positions matching TRBD2. Germline trimming cut 7 bases from V and 7 bases from J; bases unmatched to any gene: 7. CDR3 size: 14 residues. The CDR3: CASNTSGRRNTQYF. The CDR3 DNA reads TGTGCCAGCAACACTAGCGGGAGAAGGAATACGCAGTATTTT.

A few counts support this clonotype. One junction end does not reproduce the germline sequence, and a read error may be involved. The chain employs TRBV10-3 and TRBJ2-2; no definite D call. The CDR3 runs 11 residues. Per the germline V gene, CDR1 is ENHRY and CDR2 is SYGVKD. The CDR3 region has the DNA TGTGCCATCAGGGAGTCCGGGGAGCTGTTTTTT. This sequence encodes CAIRESGELFF.

This clonotype was detected ten times or more. The chain uses TRBV10-3 and TRBJ2-5, with 7 positions matching TRBD1. Germline V gene data show CDR1 as ENHRY and CDR2 as SYGVKD. Unmatched junction bases numbered 6, after V lost 10 bases and J lost 1 base. This CDR3 contains 13 residues. The CDR3 here is CATARDSQETQYF. As DNA, the CDR3 is TGTGCCACCGCGAGGGACAGCCAAGAGACCCAGTACTTC.

V is TRBV24-1 and J is TRBJ2-3; D possibly corresponds to TRBD2 (6 bases). The CDR3 sequence is 19 residues long. Trimming left V 2 bases short and J 1 base short, with 21 bases between. Germline V gene sequence: CDR1 KGHDR, CDR2 SFDVKD. The CDR3 DNA reads as TGTGCCACCAGTGATTACCAAGCGTTGGGTCCGGGGGGCACAGATACGCAGTATTTT. Its protein is CATSDYQALGPGGTDTQYF.

This chain links TRBV12-3 or TRBV12-4 with TRBJ2-5; D remains unclear. This CDR3 is built from 13 residues. Between the trimmed V and J ends, which lost 6 bases and 7 bases, there was a span of 15 bases. CDR3 loop: CASSIKIASTQYF. CDR3 coding DNA: TGTGCCAGCAGCATAAAGATCGCCTCGACCCAGTACTTC.

The genes are TRBV24-1 and TRBJ2-1, with D possibly called TRBD1 or TRBD2 (5 bases each). Trimming pared 5 bases from V and 5 bases from J, leaving 15 bases between. The germline CDR1 and CDR2 sequences are KGHDR and SFDVKD. The CDR3 is 15 amino acids. The CDR3 DNA follows: TGTGCCACCAGTGGGTGGGGGAGTAGAAACAATGAGCAGTTCTTC. As protein: CATSGWGSRNNEQFF.

The chain has TRBV2 and TRBJ1-2; TRBD1 matches at 8 bases. Germline V lookup: CDR1 SNHLY, CDR2 FYNNEI. This CDR3 is 15 amino acids long. V dropped 3 bases and J dropped 5; count of bases not matched to a gene: 8. The CDR3, as DNA: TGTGCCAGCAGTGATATTACAGGGGGGCTTTATGGCTACACCTTC. Its protein product is CASSDITGGLYGYTF.

This clonotype was counted between two and nine times. The V gene is TRBV10-3, the J gene TRBJ2-7, with D possibly matching TRBD1 (6 bases). This CDR3 contains 15 residues. V shed 3 bases and J shed 5 bases, with 17 bases lying between them. Germline CDR1 ENHRY, CDR2 SYGVKD. In nucleotides, the CDR3 is TGTGCCATCAGTGATTTCAACAGGGAGCGGAACGAGCAGTACTTC. The encoded protein is CAISDFNRERNEQYF.

This clonotype has at least ten counts. This chain uses TRBV12-3 or TRBV12-4 with TRBJ2-1; no reliable D call. The CDR3 consists of 13 residues. Deletions cut 3 bases from V and 6 bases from J, with 9 bases between. The CDR3 loop reads CASSFDGINEQFF. The CDR3, as DNA: TGTGCCAGCAGTTTTGACGGCATCAATGAGCAGTTCTTC.

The V and J genes are TRBV20-1 and TRBJ1-2; 10 nucleotides align to TRBD1. CDR1 and CDR2 (germline): DFQATT, SNEGSKA (reference sequence). This CDR3 comprises 13 residues. Losses at the gene ends were 5 bases for V and 3 bases for J; bases not matched to a gene: 3. The chain's CDR3 is CSAYGQGDYGYTF. In DNA, the CDR3 is TGCAGTGCTTATGGACAGGGGGACTATGGCTACACCTTC.

The chain carries TRBV10-3 and TRBJ2-5; 7 bases line up with TRBD1. Germline trimming cut 10 bases from V and 4 bases from J; bases unmatched to any gene: 6. Germline lookup yields CDR1 ENHRY and CDR2 SYGVKD. The CDR3 is 12 residues long. The chain's CDR3 is CASAGGSETQYF. The CDR3 DNA follows: TGTGCCAGCGCAGGGGGTTCAGAGACCCAGTACTTC.

This clonotype was detected a few times. The chain is built from TRBV15 and TRBJ1-2; 8 positions agree with TRBD1. Germline V gene data show CDR1 as LNHNV and CDR2 as YYDKDF (reference sequence). Trimming at V came to 1 base and at J to 8 bases, leaving 9 bases not matched to a gene. CDR3 length: 15 amino acids. DNA for the CDR3: TGTGCCACCAGCAGAGGCCTAGGACAGGGTGACGGCTACACCTTC. Translated, it gives CATSRGLGQGDGYTF.

Concerning this clonotype itself: One end of the junction fails to match germline, which may point to a read error. This sequence joins TRBV4-3 and TRBJ1-1, with a weak D call TRBD1 (6 bases). The CDR3 totals 17 residues. The germline gives CDR1 LGHNA, CDR2 YSLEER. The DNA of the CDR3 is TGCGCCAGCAGCCAAGGGACAGCAGCTTCGGGGAACACTGATGCTTTCTTT. It is translated as CASSQGTAASGNTDAFF.

This clonotype occurred a few times. V usage is TRBV28 and J usage is TRBJ2-1, with a possible D match to TRBD2 (6 bases). The CDR3 length is 17 residues. Germline CDR1 reads MDHEN; CDR2 reads SYDVKM. Trimming took 3 bases from V and 6 from J, leaving 21 bases between them. CDR3 amino acids: CASSLAVLMSGVNEQFF. The CDR3 DNA follows: TGTGCCAGCAGTTTGGCGGTACTTATGTCGGGAGTCAATGAGCAGTTCTTC.

The chain joins TRBV7-9 to TRBJ2-3; the D is unclear. Germline V lookup: CDR1 SEHNR, CDR2 FQNEAQ (reference sequence). V lost 1 base and J 1 base, leaving 6 bases between the germline ends. The CDR3 totals 14 residues. CDR3 in amino acids: CASSLDPRTDTQYF. The CDR3, as DNA: TGTGCCAGCAGCTTAGACCCCCGCACAGATACGCAGTATTTT.